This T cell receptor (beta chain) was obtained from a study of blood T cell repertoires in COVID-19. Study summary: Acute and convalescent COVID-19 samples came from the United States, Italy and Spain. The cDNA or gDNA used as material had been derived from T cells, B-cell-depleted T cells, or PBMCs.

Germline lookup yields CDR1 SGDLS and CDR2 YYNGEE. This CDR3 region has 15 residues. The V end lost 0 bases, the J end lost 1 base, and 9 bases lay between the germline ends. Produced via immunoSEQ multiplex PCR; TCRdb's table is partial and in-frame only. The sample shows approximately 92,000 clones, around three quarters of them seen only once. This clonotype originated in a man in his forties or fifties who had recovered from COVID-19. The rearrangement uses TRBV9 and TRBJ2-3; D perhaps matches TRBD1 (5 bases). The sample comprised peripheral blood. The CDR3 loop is CASSVVGRGTDTQYF. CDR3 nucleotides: TGTGCCAGCAGCGTAGTCGGCAGGGGCACAGATACGCAGTATTTT.